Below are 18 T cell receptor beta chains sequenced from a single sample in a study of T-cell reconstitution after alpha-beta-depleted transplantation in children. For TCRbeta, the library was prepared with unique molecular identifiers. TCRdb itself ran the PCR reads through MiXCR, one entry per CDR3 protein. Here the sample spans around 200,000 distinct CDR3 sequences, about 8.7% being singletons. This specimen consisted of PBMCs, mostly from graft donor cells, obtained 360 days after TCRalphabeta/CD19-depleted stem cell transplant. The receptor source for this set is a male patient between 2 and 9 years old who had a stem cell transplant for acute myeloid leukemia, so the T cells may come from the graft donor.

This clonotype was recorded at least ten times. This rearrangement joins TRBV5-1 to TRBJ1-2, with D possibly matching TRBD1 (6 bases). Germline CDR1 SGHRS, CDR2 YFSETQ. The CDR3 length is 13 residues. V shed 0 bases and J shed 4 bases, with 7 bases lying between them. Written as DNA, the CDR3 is TGCGCCAGCAGCTTGGACAGGGCCTATGGCTACACCTTC. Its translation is CASSLDRAYGYTF. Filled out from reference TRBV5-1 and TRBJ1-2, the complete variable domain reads KAGVTQTPRYLIKTRGQQVTLSCSPISGHRSVSWYQQTPGQGLQFLFEYFSETQRNKGNFPGRFSGRQFSNSRSEMNVSTLELGDSALYLCASSLDRAYGYTFGSGTRLTVV.

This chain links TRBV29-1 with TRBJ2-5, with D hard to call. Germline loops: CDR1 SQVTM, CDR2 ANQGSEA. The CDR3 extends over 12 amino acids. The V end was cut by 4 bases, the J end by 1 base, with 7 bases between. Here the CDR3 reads CSVGGGQETQYF. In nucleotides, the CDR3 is TGCAGCGTTGGAGGCGGCCAAGAGACCCAGTACTTC.

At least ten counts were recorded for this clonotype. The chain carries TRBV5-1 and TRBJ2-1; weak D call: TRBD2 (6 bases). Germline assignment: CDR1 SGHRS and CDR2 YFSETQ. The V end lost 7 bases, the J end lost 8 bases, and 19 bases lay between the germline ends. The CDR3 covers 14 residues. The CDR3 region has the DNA TGCGCCAGCCTCCGGATTCCGGGAGTCTATGAGCAGTTCTTC. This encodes CASLRIPGVYEQFF.

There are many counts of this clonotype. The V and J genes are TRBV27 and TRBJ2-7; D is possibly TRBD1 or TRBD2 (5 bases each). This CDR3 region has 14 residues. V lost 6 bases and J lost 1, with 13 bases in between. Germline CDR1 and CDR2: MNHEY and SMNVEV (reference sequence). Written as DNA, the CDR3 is TGTGCCAGCAGCCCCCGGGACCCTTCCTACGAGCAGTACTTC. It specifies CASSPRDPSYEQYF.

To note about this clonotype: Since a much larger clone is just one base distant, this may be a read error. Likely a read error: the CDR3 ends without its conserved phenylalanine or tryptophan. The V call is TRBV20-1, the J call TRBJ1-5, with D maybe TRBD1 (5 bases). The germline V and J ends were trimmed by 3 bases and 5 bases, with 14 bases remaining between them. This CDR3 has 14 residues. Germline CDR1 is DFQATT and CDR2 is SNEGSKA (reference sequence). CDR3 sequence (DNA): TGCAGTGCTAGCGGAGGCAGGGCTGATCAGCCCCAGCATTAT. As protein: CSASGGRADQPQHY.

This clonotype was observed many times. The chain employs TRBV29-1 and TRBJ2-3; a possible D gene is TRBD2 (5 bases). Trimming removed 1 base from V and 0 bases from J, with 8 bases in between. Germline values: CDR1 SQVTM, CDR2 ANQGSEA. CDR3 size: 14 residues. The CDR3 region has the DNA TGCAGCGTTGAAGTACTAGACAGCACAGATACGCAGTATTTT. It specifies CSVEVLDSTDTQYF.

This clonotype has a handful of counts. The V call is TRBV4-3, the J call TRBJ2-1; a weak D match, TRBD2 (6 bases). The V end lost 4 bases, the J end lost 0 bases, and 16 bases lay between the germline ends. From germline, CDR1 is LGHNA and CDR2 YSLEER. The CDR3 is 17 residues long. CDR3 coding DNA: TGCGCCAGCAGCCTGTGGGAGCGGGCGAGCTCCTACAATGAGCAGTTCTTC. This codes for CASSLWERASSYNEQFF.

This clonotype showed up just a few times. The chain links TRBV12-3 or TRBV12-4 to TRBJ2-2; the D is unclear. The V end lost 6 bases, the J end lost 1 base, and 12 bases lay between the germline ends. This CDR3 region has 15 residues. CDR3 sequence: CASSRLLENTGELFF. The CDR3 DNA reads TGTGCCAGCAGCCGCCTCCTGGAGAACACCGGGGAGCTGTTTTTT.

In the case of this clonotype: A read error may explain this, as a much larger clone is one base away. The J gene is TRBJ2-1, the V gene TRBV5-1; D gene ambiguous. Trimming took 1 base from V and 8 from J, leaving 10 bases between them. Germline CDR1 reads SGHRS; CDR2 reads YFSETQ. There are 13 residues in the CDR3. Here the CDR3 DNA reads TGCGCCAGCAGCTTGACTTCTTACTATGAGCAGTTCTTC. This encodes CASSLTSYYEQFF.

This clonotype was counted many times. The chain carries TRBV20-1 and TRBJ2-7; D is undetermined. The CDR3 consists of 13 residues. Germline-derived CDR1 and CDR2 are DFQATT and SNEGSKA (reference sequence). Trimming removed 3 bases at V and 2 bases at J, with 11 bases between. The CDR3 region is CSASRRSPYEQYF. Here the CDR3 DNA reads TGCAGTGCTAGTCGGCGGAGCCCCTACGAGCAGTACTTC.

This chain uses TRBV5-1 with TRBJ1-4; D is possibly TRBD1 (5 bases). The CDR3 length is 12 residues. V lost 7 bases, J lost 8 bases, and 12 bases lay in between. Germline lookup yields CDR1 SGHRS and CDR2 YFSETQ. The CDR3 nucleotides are TGCGCCAGCCGCAGGGAGCAGGAAAAACTGTTTTTT. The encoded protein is CASRREQEKLFF. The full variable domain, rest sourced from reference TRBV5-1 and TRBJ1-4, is KAGVTQTPRYLIKTRGQQVTLSCSPISGHRSVSWYQQTPGQGLQFLFEYFSETQRNKGNFPGRFSGRQFSNSRSEMNVSTLELGDSALYLCASRREQEKLFFGSGTQLSVL.

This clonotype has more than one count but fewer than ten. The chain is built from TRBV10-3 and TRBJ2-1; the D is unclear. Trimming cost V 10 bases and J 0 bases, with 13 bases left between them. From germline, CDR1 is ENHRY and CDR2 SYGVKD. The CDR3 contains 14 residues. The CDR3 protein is CATTDLYSYNEQFF. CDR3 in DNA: TGTGCCACGACCGACCTTTACTCCTACAATGAGCAGTTCTTC.

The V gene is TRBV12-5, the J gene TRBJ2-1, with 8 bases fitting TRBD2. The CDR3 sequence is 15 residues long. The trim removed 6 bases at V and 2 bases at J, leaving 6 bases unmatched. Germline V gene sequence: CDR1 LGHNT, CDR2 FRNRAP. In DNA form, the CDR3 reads TGTGCTAGTGGCCTTTGGGGACTAGCCTACAATGAGCAGTTCTTC. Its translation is CASGLWGLAYNEQFF.

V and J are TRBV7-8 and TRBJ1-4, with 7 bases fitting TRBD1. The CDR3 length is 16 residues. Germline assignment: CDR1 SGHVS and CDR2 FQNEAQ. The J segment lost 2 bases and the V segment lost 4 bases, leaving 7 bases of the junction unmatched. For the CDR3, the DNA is TGTGCCAGCAGCTACCGACAGGGCTCGACTAATGAAAAACTGTTTTTT. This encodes CASSYRQGSTNEKLFF.

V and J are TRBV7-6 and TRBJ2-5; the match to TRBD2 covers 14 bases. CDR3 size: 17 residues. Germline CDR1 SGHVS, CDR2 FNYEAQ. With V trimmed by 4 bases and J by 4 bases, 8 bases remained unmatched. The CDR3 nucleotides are TGTGCCAGCAGCTCGGGACTAGCGGGAGTGTTGGGAGAGACCCAGTACTTC. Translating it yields CASSSGLAGVLGETQYF.

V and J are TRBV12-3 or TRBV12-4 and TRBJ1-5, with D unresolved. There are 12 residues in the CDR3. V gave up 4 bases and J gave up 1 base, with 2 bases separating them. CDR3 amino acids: CASSWSNQPQHF. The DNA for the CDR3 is TGTGCCAGCAGTTGGAGCAATCAGCCCCAGCATTTT.

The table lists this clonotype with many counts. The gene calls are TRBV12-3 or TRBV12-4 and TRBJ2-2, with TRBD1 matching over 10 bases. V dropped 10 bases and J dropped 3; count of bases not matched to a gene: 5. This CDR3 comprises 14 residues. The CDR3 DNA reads TGTGCCACCTGGGACAGGGGATACACCGGGGAGCTGTTTTTT. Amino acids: CATWDRGYTGELFF.

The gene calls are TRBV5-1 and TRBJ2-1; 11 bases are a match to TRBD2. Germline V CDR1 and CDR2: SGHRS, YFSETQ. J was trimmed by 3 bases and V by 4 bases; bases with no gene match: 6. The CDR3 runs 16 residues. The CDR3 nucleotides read TGCGCCAGCAGCATGACTAGCGGGGTTGTCTACAATGAGCAGTTCTTC. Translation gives CASSMTSGVVYNEQFF.